This T cell receptor (beta chain) appears in the sequencing data of a study of blood T cell repertoires in COVID-19. On the study more broadly: Samples taken during acute and convalescent COVID-19 were collected in the United States, Italy and Spain. Nucleic acid was either cDNA or gDNA, and it came from T cells, B-cell-depleted T cells, or PBMCs.

In the original analysis: Amplifying reference gene primers gave estimates of nucleated cell counts. TCRdb's copy holds only in-frame clones and misses some; the assay was immunoSEQ multiplex PCR. V and J calls and clone size are those listed in that table; D and trimming were worked out from the DNA. The table shows under 150,000 clones, with 70% to 90% occurring only once. CDR3 length equals 14 residues. Germline CDR1 LNHDA, CDR2 SQIVND (reference sequence). The ends were cut back, 3 bases at V and 4 bases at J, with 12 bases in the middle. This sequence was found in a human donor in a cohort sampled during active COVID-19. The sequenced sample consisted of peripheral blood. The V and J genes are TRBV19 and TRBJ1-2; D perhaps matches TRBD1 (6 bases). The CDR3 here is CASSIARGFYGYTF. The CDR3 DNA follows: TGTGCCAGTAGTATCGCCAGGGGATTCTATGGCTACACCTTC.